A single TCR beta chain is shown here with its context. The antigen is not known. Germline V lookup: CDR1 LNHDA, CDR2 SQIVND (reference sequence). CDR3 length: 15 residues. The V end was cut by 3 bases, the J end by 10 bases, with 16 bases between. The sample originates from a study of T cell responses to AZD1222 COVID-19 vaccine. The study's findings and limits: Baseline antibody screening turned up just a handful of seropositive AZD1222 recipients. Clonal diversity was possibly underestimated, and the donors were mostly white British, with more females. Recipients of two AZD1222 doses showed rising Spike-specific TCR breadth and depth.

TCRdb keeps only in-frame clones here, not all; method: immunoSEQ multiplex PCR. The data hold approximately 150,000 clones, with more than 70% observed a single time. The material was peripheral blood, obtained on day 0 of MenACWY control vaccination. The clonotype originates from an adult in good health. This rearrangement joins TRBV19 to TRBJ1-6; maybe TRBD1 (5 bases). CDR3 sequence: CASSIPGERGSPLHF. Written as DNA, the CDR3 is TGTGCCAGTAGTATCCCGGGGGAGAGGGGATCACCCCTCCACTTT.